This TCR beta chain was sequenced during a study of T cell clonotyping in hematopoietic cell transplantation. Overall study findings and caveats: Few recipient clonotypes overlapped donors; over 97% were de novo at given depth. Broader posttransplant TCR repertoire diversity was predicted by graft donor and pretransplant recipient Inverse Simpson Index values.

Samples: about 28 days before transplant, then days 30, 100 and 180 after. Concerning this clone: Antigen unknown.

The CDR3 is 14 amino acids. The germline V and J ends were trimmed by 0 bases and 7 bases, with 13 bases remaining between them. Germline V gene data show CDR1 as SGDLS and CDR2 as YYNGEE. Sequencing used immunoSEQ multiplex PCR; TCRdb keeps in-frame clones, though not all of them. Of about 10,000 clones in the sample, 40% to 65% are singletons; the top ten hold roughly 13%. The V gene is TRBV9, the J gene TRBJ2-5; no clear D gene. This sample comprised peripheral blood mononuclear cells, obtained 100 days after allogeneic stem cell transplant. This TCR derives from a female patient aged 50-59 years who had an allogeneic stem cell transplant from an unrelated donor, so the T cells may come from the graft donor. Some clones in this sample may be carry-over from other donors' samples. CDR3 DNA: TGTGCCAGCAGCGTAGGAGGACGGCACGGGACCCAGTACTTC. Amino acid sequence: CASSVGGRHGTQYF.